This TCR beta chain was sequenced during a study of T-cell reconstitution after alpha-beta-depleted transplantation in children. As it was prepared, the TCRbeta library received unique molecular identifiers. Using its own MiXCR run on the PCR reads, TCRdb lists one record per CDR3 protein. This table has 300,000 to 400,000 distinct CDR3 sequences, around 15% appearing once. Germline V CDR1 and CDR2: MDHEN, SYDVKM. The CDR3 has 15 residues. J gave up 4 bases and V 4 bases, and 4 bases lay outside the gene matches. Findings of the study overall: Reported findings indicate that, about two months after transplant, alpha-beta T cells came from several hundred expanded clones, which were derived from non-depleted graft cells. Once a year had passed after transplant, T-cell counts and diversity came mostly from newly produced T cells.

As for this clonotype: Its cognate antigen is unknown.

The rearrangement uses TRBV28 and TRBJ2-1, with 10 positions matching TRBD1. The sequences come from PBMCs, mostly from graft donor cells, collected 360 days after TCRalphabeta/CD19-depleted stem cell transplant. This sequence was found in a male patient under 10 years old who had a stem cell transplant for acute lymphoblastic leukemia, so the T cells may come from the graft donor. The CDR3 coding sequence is TGTGCCAGCAGTTCTCCGGGACAGGGGTACAATGAGCAGTTCTTC. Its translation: CASSSPGQGYNEQFF. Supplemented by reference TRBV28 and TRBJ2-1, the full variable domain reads DVKVTQSSRYLVKRTGEKVFLECVQDMDHENMFWYRQDPGLGLRLIYFSYDVKMKEKGDIPEGYSVSREKKERFSLILESASTNQTSMYLCASSSPGQGYNEQFFGPGTRLTVL.